This T cell receptor beta chain is from a study of T cells in Graves' hyperthyroidism and ophthalmopathy (dated by TCRdb to the late 2010s). Regarding the study in general: Peripheral blood samples were taken at the time of initial diagnosis, prior to any treatment. For training and testing, the approximately 92 patients in the discovery cohort were randomly divided in a 7:3 ratio. TCR V-J signatures able to tell the groups apart were searched for in a discovery cohort of approximately 95 patients, of whom fewer than 45 had Graves' ophthalmopathy and around 58 had stable Graves' hyperthyroidism. Once sampling was done, hyperthyroidism patients were given methimazole at a starting dose of 30 mg daily, whereas ophthalmopathy patients were given high-dose intravenous methylprednisolone. In more than 5 Graves' hyperthyroidism patients, the study also compared T-cell repertoires from thyroid tissue with T-cell repertoires from blood. Prospective prediction of ophthalmopathy was tested in an independent validation cohort of some 20 hyperthyroidism patients and 15 to 17 patients who later progressed to ophthalmopathy. The paper describes TCR Vbeta CDR3 sequencing of about 140 peripheral blood samples, made up of fewer than 50 ophthalmopathy patients, 70 to 75 hyperthyroidism patients and roughly 17 progressor patients.

A patient counted as having stable Graves' hyperthyroidism if no progression to ophthalmopathy occurred over 18 months of follow-up. Hyperthyroidism patients were newly diagnosed, had a disease duration of under 2 months, and were aged 18 to 65 years. The study excluded patients with uncontrolled infections, other autoimmune diseases, pregnancy or lactation. Diagnoses relied on clinical symptoms, serum thyroxine and TRAb, thyroid ultrasound and orbital computed tomography. PBMCs were separated from under 12 ml of fresh peripheral blood using Ficoll-Paque density gradient centrifugation. Total RNA was extracted with Trizol reagent, and quality was checked on an Agilent 2100 Bioanalyzer. To note about this clonotype: What antigen it recognizes has not been identified. No much larger clone exists at a distance of one base, and base qualities are not known.

Looking up the germline V gene (reference sequence) yields CDR1 LNHDA and CDR2 SQIVND. Taken from cysteine to phenylalanine, the CDR3 has 13 residues. The entry retains the CDR3 DNA only, 39 bases that are in frame from base 1. The junction carries 12 bases between V and J, which are trimmed by 5 bases and 7 bases respectively. TCR beta CDR3 regions were amplified from RNA transcripts. The first round of RT-PCR for the TCR CDR3 was performed with the HTBI primer set and the Qiagen OneStep RT-PCR kit. A second multiplex PCR round built the libraries, followed by size selection and purification. Libraries were sequenced paired-end with 100 bp reads on an Illumina HiSeq2000. On the authors' methods: SOAPnuke was used to process the raw data, removing reads that contained adapters or uncalled bases, had a mean Phred below 15, or lacked an exact match to the constant primer or identifier. COPE v1.2.5 was used to merge high-quality paired reads, and clonotypes were defined as unique nucleotide sequences. MiTCR v1.1 was used to align the clonotypes against IMGT TRBV, TRBD and TRBJ reference segments. Analysis was restricted to V-J combinations with a frequency above 0.0001, which covered 98% to 99.2% of repertoires. A TCS score was defined as the ratio between F50 (clonal expansion) and ExV (chaos), using BLOSUM62-based TCRdist between CDR3 peptides within each V-J. Welch's t-statistics and random forest reduced roughly 540 V-J features to around 14, which were used in a naive Bayes classifier (R e1071). TCRdb reran the public reads through fastp at Q25 and MiXCR, keeping productive beta chains. Each entry is one CDR3 protein sequence, shown with its most common DNA and genes. These V and J calls rely on TCRdb rather than the paper's analysis. The sample contains 500,000 to 650,000 distinct CDR3 sequences, less than 15% of them found a single time. The ten largest account for about 15% of the sample.

Summary of the overall study and its limitations: Ophthalmopathy was separated from stable hyperthyroidism by a 13 V-J signature model, with just over 85% sensitivity and 81% to 82% specificity obtained in cross-validation and 80%/75% obtained in testing. Sample size was not statistically predetermined, and blinding of investigators to group allocation was not performed. In validation, the model predicted progression to ophthalmopathy with approximately 69% sensitivity and 72% to 85% specificity, a median of about six months before onset. Most expanded thyroid clonotypes (frequency above 0.001) were also found in blood, which suggests that blood repertoires may mirror thyroid immune responses.

The chain uses TRBV19 and TRBJ1-5; the D gene is perhaps TRBD1, on 5 matching bases. The sample consisted of blood. The receptor was derived from a woman in her forties with Graves' hyperthyroidism. The CDR3 region: CASSGQGRQPQHF. The nucleotide sequence reads TGTGCCAGTAGTGGGCAGGGAAGACAGCCCCAGCATTTT.